A few counts support the clone carrying this TCR beta chain. The sample is drawn from a study of blood T cell repertoires in COVID-19. Study-level information: Samples of COVID-19 (acute and convalescent) were obtained from the United States, Italy and Spain. Sample material is recorded as cDNA or gDNA derived from T cells, B-cell-depleted T cells, or PBMCs.

As handled by the study authors: Estimation of nucleated cell counts was performed using reference gene primer amplification. Repertoires were generated with immunoSEQ multiplex PCR, while TCRdb's copy carries only in-frame clones and drops some. V, J and clone size are those of that table, while D and trimming were read from the DNA. This table holds under 250,000 clones, around 88% found once. The trim removed 4 bases at V and 2 bases at J, leaving 1 base unmatched. Germline values: CDR1 LGHNA, CDR2 YSLEER. The CDR3 totals 14 residues. This clonotype originated in a middle-aged man with active or convalescent COVID-19. Material: peripheral blood. V and J are TRBV4-3 and TRBJ1-5; 8 bases match TRBD1. This CDR3 reads CASSRGQGNQPQHF. The CDR3 DNA follows: TGCGCCAGCAGCCGGGGACAGGGCAATCAGCCCCAGCATTTT.